These 7 T cell receptor beta chains came from one sample sequenced in a study of cytomegalovirus exposure and HLA in healthy donors. The PCR made use of 60 Vbeta and 13 Jbeta primers. The protocol was immunoSEQ multiplex PCR, while the TCRdb copy is restricted to in-frame clones and leaves out a portion. Among some 190,000 clones listed, around 80% were seen once. The source material was PBMCs. These TCRs come from a male donor in good health and CMV-seronegative.

There are a few counts of this clone. Here the CDR3 reads CASSYSRDGYTF. The CDR3 DNA reads as TGTGCCAGCAGTTACTCCCGGGATGGCTACACCTTC. This sequence joins TRBV6-6 and TRBJ1-2; D remains ambiguous. CDR3 length: 12 amino acids. Germline values: CDR1 MNHNY, CDR2 SVGAGI (reference sequence). V was pared by 0 bases and J by 6 bases, with 5 bases between.

A single count supports this clone. V usage is TRBV6-1 and J usage is TRBJ2-2, with D unresolved. This CDR3 region has 12 residues. V lost 6 bases and J 5 bases, leaving 7 bases between the germline ends. Per the germline V gene, CDR1 is MNHNS and CDR2 is SASEGT. CDR3 nucleotide sequence: TGTGCCAGCAGGGAGAGGACCGGGGAGCTGTTTTTT. Protein sequence: CASRERTGELFF.

The CDR3, as DNA: TGTGCCAGCAGGGGAAACAGGGTGGGAGAGACCCAGTACTTC. This encodes CASRGNRVGETQYF. The chain uses TRBV28 and TRBJ2-5, with D tentatively TRBD1 (6 bases). CDR3 length: 14 amino acids. The V gene's germline CDR1 is MDHEN and CDR2 SYDVKM. V was cut by 6 bases and J by 4 bases, with 15 bases left in between.

V gene TRBV5-1 combines with J gene TRBJ2-3, with 13 bases matching TRBD2. Per the germline V gene, CDR1 is SGHRS and CDR2 is YFSETQ. The CDR3 is made up of 16 amino acids. Trimming at V came to 4 bases and at J to 6 bases, leaving 8 bases not matched to a gene. The CDR3: CASSLRTSGSRDTQYF. The CDR3 DNA sequence: TGCGCCAGCAGCCTCAGGACTAGCGGGAGTAGGGATACGCAGTATTTT.

This clone appeared once. V is TRBV7-2 and J is TRBJ2-5, with D unresolved. The DNA end lines up better with TRBJ2-7; the J call may be wrong. This CDR3 contains 14 residues. Looked up from germline, CDR1 is SGHTA and CDR2 is FQGNSA. The CDR3 DNA reads as TGTGCCAGCAGCTTAGCCACCAAAGGACACGAGCAGTACTTC. Amino acid sequence: CASSLATKGHEQYF.

The chain couples TRBV2 to TRBJ2-3; D is ambiguous. This CDR3 region has 15 residues. The germline V gene encodes CDR1 SNHLY and CDR2 FYNNEI. With 3 bases removed from V and 2 bases from J, the gap between germline ends came to 12 bases. The CDR3 DNA follows: TGTGCCAGCAGTGACCGGAGAGCCGCCACAGATACGCAGTATTTT. It translates to CASSDRRAATDTQYF.

This clone was picked up one time. The chain recombines TRBV19 with TRBJ1-5; D gene unclear. The CDR3 is 15 residues long. Germline loops: CDR1 LNHDA, CDR2 SQIVND (reference sequence). V lost 1 base and J lost 2, with 9 bases in between. Here the CDR3 DNA reads TGTGCCAGTAGTATAGTTTGGGCTGGCAATCAGCCCCAGCATTTT. Its protein is CASSIVWAGNQPQHF.